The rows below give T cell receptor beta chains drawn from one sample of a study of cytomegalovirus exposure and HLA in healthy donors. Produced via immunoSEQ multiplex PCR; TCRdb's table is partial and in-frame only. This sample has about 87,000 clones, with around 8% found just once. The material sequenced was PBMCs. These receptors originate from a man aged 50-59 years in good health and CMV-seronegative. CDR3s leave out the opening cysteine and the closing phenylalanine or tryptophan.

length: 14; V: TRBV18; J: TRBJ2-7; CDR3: ASSPTTGTGRYEQY
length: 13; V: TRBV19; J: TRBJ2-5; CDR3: ASSTASRFQETQY
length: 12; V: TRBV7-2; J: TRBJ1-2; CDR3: ASSPDRGQRGYT
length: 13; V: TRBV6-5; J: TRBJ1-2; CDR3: ASKDTGGRAHGYT
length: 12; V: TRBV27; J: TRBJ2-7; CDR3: ASSRTSGAYEQY
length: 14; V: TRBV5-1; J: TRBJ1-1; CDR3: ASSSQGGPLNTEAF
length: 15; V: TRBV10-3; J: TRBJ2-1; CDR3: AISPTRGGANYNEQF
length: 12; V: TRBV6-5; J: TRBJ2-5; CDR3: ASSSLAGVETQY
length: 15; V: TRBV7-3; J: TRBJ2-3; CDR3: ARRNQGTVGTADTQY
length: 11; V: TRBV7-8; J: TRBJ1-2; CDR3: ASSADKNYGYT
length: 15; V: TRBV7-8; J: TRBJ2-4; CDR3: ASSFYQQVLAKNIQY
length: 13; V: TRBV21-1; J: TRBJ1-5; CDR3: ASSKDRGVNQPQH
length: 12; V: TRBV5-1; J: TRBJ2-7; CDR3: ASRYFSGPYEQY
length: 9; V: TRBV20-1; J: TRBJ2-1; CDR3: SASLNNEQF
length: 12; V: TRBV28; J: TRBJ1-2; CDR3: ASRPGGETYGYT
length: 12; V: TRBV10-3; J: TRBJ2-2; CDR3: AIRGGVNTGELF
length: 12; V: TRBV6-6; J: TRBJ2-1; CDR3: ASSLGTSRNEQF
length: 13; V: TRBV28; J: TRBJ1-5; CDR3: ASSQTGIGNQPQH
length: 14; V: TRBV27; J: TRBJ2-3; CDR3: ASSPVGLAGTDTQY
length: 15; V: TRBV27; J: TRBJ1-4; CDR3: ASSSLGFATTNEKLF
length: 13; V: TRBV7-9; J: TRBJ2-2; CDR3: ASSGWDTHTGELF
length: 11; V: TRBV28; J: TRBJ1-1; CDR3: ATSYRTHTEAF
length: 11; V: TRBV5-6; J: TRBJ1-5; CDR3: ASSLGQVQPQH
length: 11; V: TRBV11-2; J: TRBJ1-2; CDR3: ASSLDRNYGYT
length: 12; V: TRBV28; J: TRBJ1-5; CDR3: ASYTGVGNQPQH
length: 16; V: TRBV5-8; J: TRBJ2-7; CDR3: ASSDTGGMGSGPYEQY
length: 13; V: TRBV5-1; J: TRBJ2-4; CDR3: ASSLGGGSKNIQY
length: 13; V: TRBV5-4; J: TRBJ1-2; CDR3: ASSLYGTGSKGYT
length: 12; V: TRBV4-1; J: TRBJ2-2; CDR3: ASRGAGNTGELF
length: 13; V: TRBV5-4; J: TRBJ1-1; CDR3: ASSLGGGLNTEAF
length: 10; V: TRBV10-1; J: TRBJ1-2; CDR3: ASSRQGNGYT
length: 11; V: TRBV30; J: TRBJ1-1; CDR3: AWSVHGRGLSF
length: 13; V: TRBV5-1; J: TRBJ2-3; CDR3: ASSAVGGPSDTQY
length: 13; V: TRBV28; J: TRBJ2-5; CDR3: ASSFSSEWQETQY
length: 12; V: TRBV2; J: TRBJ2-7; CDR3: ASSPELATYEQY
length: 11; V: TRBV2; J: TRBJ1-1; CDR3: ASSRTLNTEAF
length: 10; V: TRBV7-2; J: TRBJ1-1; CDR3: ASSFSSTEAF
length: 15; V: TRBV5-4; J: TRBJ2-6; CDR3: ASTPRNAGAGANVLT
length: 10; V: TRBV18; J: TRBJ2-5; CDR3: ASSPTAAEQY
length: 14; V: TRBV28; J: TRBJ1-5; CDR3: ASSTNRGGRNQPQH
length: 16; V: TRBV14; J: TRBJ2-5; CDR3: ASSRDRQGLAGEETQY
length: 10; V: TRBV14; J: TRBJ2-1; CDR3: ASSLSSNEQF
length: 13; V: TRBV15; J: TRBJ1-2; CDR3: ATSREGGLNYGYT
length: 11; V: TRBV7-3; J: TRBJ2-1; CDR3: ASRQGSYNEQF
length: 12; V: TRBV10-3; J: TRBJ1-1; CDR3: AISEGQGTTEAF
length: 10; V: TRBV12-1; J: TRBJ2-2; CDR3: ASSFPAGELF
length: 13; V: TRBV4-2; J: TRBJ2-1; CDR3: ASSYSGTAYNEQF
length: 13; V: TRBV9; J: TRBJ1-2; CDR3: ASSGRGGTAYGYT
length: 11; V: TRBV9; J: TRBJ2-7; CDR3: ASSVEGAYEQY